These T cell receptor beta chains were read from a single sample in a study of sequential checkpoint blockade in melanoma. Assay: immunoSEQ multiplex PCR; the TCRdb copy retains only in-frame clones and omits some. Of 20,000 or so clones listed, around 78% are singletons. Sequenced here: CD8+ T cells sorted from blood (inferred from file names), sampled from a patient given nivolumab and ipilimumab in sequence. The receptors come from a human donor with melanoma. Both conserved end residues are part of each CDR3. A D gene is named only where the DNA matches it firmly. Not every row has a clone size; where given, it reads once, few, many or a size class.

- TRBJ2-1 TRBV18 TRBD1 TGTGCCAGCTCGCCTTTCGGGACAGGGCCCTACAATGAGCAGTTCTTC CASSPFGTGPYNEQFF
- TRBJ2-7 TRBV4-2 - TGTGCCAGCAGCCAAGAGGAGGGTAGCGGCCTCCTCTACGAGCAGTACTTC CASSQEEGSGLLYEQYF
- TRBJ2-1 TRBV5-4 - TGTGCCAGCAGCTTGCCCGGGTACAATGAGCAGTTCTTC CASSLPGYNEQFF
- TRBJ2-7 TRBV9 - TGTGCCAGCAGCGTAGACGGACAGACCTTCTACGAGCAGTACTTC CASSVDGQTFYEQYF
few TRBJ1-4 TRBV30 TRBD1 TGTGCCTGGAGGGGCCCCACAGGGGCCCTTGCAACTAATGAAAAACTGTTTTTT CAWRGPTGALATNEKLFF
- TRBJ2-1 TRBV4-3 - TGCGCCAGCAGCCAAGATTTGGGGGCTCGTGAGCAGTTCTTC CASSQDLGAREQFF
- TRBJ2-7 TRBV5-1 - TGCGCCAGCAGCCGGGTCTCCTACGAGCAGTACTTC CASSRVSYEQYF
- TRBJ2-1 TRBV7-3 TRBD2 TGTGCCAGCAGCCCGGGACTAGCGGGCTACAATGAGCAGTTCTTC CASSPGLAGYNEQFF
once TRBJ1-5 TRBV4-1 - TGCGCCAGCAGCCAAGTTAATCGCAATCAGCCCCAGCATTTT CASSQVNRNQPQHF
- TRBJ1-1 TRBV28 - TGTGCCAGCAGTCAGTGGGGGGGCTTGAACACTGAAGCTTTCTTT CASSQWGGLNTEAFF
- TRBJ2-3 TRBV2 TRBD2 TGTGCCAGCAGTGGGCGGGAGGATACGCAGTATTTT CASSGREDTQYF
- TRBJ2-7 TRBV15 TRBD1 TGTGCCACCAGCAGCCTACCGGGACAGCAGGGGGACGAGCAGTACTTC CATSSLPGQQGDEQYF